This T cell receptor beta chain derives from a study of OX40 agonist ivuxolimab in advanced cancers. In the study overall: Those enrolled were about 82% male, with a mean age of 60 years and ages from about 20 to 80. Study results and limitations: Clonal expansion in partial responders at 0.1-3.0 mg/kg ranked among the lowest. The mean number of expanded clones was higher in CD8+ T cells than in CD4+.

The V gene's germline CDR1 is MNHEY and CDR2 SVGAGI. The CDR3 extends over 15 amino acids. Trimming shortened V by 0 bases and J by 6 bases, and 14 bases separated the two germline ends. TCRdb keeps only in-frame clones here, not all; method: immunoSEQ multiplex PCR. Here the sample spans 20,000 to 25,000 clones, over 65% being singletons. Remarks on this clone: Its antigen is undetermined.

Sequencing was performed on CD4+ or CD8+ T cells sorted from blood, taken in a trial of the OX40 agonist ivuxolimab. The genes are TRBV6-5 and TRBJ1-2, with no clear D. This receptor was taken from an adult with an advanced solid tumor such as melanoma, head and neck, liver or kidney cancer. This CDR3 is CASSYSVSVRNGYTF. CDR3 DNA sequence: TGTGCCAGCAGTTACTCGGTGTCGGTGAGGAATGGCTACACCTTC.